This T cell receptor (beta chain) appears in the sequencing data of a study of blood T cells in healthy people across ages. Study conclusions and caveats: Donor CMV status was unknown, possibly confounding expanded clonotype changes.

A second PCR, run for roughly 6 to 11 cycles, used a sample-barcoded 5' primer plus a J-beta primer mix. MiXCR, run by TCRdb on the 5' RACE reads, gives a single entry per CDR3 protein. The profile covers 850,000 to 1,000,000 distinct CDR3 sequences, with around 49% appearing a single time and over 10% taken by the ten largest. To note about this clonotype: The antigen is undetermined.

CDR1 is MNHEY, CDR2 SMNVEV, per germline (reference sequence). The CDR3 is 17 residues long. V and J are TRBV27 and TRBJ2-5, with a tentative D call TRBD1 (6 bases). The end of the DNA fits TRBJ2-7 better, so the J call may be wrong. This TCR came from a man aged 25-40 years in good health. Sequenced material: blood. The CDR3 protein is CASRISWGQGLTDEQYF. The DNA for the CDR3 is TGTGCCAGCAGGATCTCCTGGGGGCAGGGGCTCACAGACGAGCAGTACTTC.